Below are 29 T cell receptor beta chains sequenced from a single sample in a study of metastatic and nonmetastatic thyroid tumors. TCRdb reprocessed the PCR reads via MiXCR. The sample consists of roughly 81,000 clones, approximately 9% of them appearing once. Patients underwent thyroid surgery, and none had received any treatment before it. The sample was blood. These receptors came from a female donor with papillary thyroid cancer or a benign thyroid nodule (not recorded which). Some clones in this sample may be carry-over from other donors' samples.

This chain joins TRBV5-1 and TRBJ2-2, with 10 bases matching TRBD1. The junction had 4 bases not matched to a gene; V was cut back by 0 bases and J by 5 bases. Germline lookup yields CDR1 SGHRS and CDR2 YFSETQ. The CDR3 extends over 16 amino acids. CDR3 sequence reads: CASSLEGTGVTGELFF. For the CDR3, the DNA is TGCGCCAGCAGCTTGGAAGGGACAGGGGTGACCGGGGAGCTGTTTTTT.

In regard to this clone: A much bigger clone sits one base away, suggesting this may be a read error. The sample contains more than one DNA sequence encoding this CDR3. The genes are TRBV6-5 and TRBJ2-3; 9 bases line up with TRBD1. The germline V gene encodes CDR1 MNHEY and CDR2 SVGAGI. V shed 0 bases and J 4 bases; nucleotides not matched to a gene: 2. The CDR3 is made up of 15 amino acids. The CDR3 sequence is CASSYSTGGADTQYF. CDR3 coding DNA: TGTGCCAGCAGTTACTCGACAGGGGGGGCAGATACGCAGTATTTT.

This clone was found many times. The rearrangement joins TRBV6-1 to TRBJ2-1; D perhaps matches TRBD2 (5 bases). This CDR3 is 14 amino acids long. The germline V gene has CDR1 MNHNS and CDR2 SASEGT. V was cut by 8 bases and J by 1 base, with 12 bases left in between. CDR3 residues: CASVRSGSYNEQFF. DNA of the CDR3: TGTGCCAGCGTCCGTTCGGGGTCCTACAATGAGCAGTTCTTC.

This clone was observed a few times. This chain connects TRBV11-1 to TRBJ2-3, with TRBD2 matching over 7 bases. The ends lost 8 bases at V and 0 bases at J; junction bases unmatched: 8. This CDR3 is built from 15 residues. Germline CDR1 is SGHAT and CDR2 is FQDESV (reference sequence). CDR3 nucleotide sequence: TGTGCCAGCCAACTGGCGGGGGTTAGCACAGATACGCAGTATTTT. Its translation: CASQLAGVSTDTQYF.

This clone occurred many times. CDR3 nucleotide sequence: TGTGCCAGCCAGCGGACAGGGAGACAGCCCCAGCATTTT. This encodes CASQRTGRQPQHF. This chain links TRBV6-1 with TRBJ1-5, with 8 bases fitting TRBD1. Germline trimming cut 8 bases from V and 7 bases from J; bases unmatched to any gene: 7. Per the germline V gene, CDR1 is MNHNS and CDR2 is SASEGT. There are 13 residues in the CDR3.

This clone was seen repeatedly, ten times or more. The identical CDR3 is also encoded by other nucleotide sequences in the sample. This rearrangement joins TRBV28 to TRBJ2-7; 7 bases are shared with TRBD1. The CDR3 has 12 residues. Trimming took 8 bases from V and 5 from J; bases not matched to a gene: 6. Germline CDR1 reads MDHEN; CDR2 reads SYDVKM. CDR3 in DNA: TGTGCCAGCCAGACAGGGTTCGACGAGCAGTACTTC. The encoded protein is CASQTGFDEQYF. Variable domain in full (rest from reference TRBV28 and TRBJ2-7): DVKVTQSSRYLVKRTGEKVFLECVQDMDHENMFWYRQDPGLGLRLIYFSYDVKMKEKGDIPEGYSVSREKKERFSLILESASTNQTSMYLCASQTGFDEQYFGPGTRLTVT.

This clone came up a few times. A much larger clone lies one base from this, so it may be a read error. Other DNA sequences in the sample encode the same CDR3. The chain links TRBV27 to TRBJ1-5; D gene uncertain. The CDR3 extends over 14 amino acids. The germline gives CDR1 MNHEY, CDR2 SMNVEV (reference sequence). CDR3 protein: CASSLFSGNQPQHF. The CDR3 DNA follows: TGTGCCAGCAGTTTATTTTCGGGGAATCAGCCCCAGCACTTT.

This clone turned up a few times. A much larger clone is a single base away; this may be a read error. V and J are TRBV30 and TRBJ2-1, with D perhaps given as TRBD1 or TRBD2 (5 bases each). Germline V lookup: CDR1 GTSNPN, CDR2 SVGIG (reference sequence). V was shortened by 3 bases and J by 8 bases, with 14 bases between the two germline ends. This CDR3 contains 13 residues. The CDR3 loop reads CAWSAGTFDEQFF. The DNA for the CDR3 is TGTGCCTGGAGCGCCGGGACGTTCGATGAGCAGTTCTTC. The whole variable domain, filled in from reference TRBV30 and TRBJ2-1, reads SQTIHQWPATLVQPVGSPLSLECTVEGTSNPNLYWYRQAAGRGLQLLFYSVGIGQISSEVPQNLSASRPQDRQFILSSKKLLLSDSGFYLCAWSAGTFDEQFFGPGTRLTVL.

This clone was observed a handful of times. V is TRBV20-1 and J is TRBJ2-3; 9 bases are shared with TRBD2. The length of the CDR3 is 16 residues. Germline lookup yields CDR1 DFQATT and CDR2 SNEGSKA (reference sequence). Trimming at V came to 5 bases and at J to 3 bases, leaving 12 bases not matched to a gene. DNA of the CDR3: TGCAGTGCTGAACTAGCGGGTTTCCCCGAGACAGATACGCAGTATTTT. Translated, it gives CSAELAGFPETDTQYF.

This clone was observed many times. The chain carries TRBV11-2 and TRBJ1-5, with D possibly matching TRBD1 (6 bases). CDR3 length: 16 residues. The germline V gene encodes CDR1 SGHAT and CDR2 FQNNGV. V was shortened by 2 bases and J by 2 bases, with 13 bases between the two germline ends. This CDR3 reads CASSLRGEQGNQPQHF. The CDR3 DNA is TGTGCCAGCAGCTTAAGGGGGGAGCAGGGCAATCAGCCCCAGCATTTT.

This clone has a count of ten or more. The chain couples TRBV5-6 to TRBJ2-7, with 11 positions matching TRBD1. The CDR3 sequence is 16 residues long. Germline CDR1 is SGHDT and CDR2 is YYEEEE. V shed 2 bases and J 6 bases; nucleotides not matched to a gene: 10. The CDR3 protein is CASSLAGGQGVFEQYF. CDR3 DNA: TGTGCCAGCAGCTTAGCCGGGGGACAGGGGGTATTCGAGCAGTACTTC.

This clone was seen a handful of times. The chain has TRBV27 and TRBJ2-7; D is ambiguous. This CDR3 is built from 14 residues. The V and J ends lost 4 bases and 0 bases respectively, with 10 bases between them. Germline V CDR1 and CDR2: MNHEY, SMNVEV (reference sequence). In DNA form, the CDR3 reads TGTGCCAGCAGTTCGAAAGCGATCTCCTACGAGCAGTACTTC. Protein product: CASSSKAISYEQYF.

This chain links TRBV18 with TRBJ2-1, with TRBD1 as a possible D gene (6 bases). The CDR3 is 15 residues long. The germline V gene encodes CDR1 KGHSH and CDR2 LQKENI. V lost 4 bases and J lost 10, with 20 bases in between. CDR3 loop: CASSLLGGSRGEQFF. The CDR3 nucleotides read TGTGCCAGCTCACTCCTTGGCGGCAGCAGGGGAGAGCAGTTCTTC.

This clone showed up many times. This chain joins TRBV20-1 and TRBJ2-5; possible D gene TRBD2, 5 bases. The length of the CDR3 is 14 residues. Germline CDR1 DFQATT, CDR2 SNEGSKA (reference sequence). V was pared by 4 bases and J by 3 bases, with 15 bases between. The CDR3 DNA sequence: TGCAGTGCTACTCCCGGGATGTCAAAAGAGACCCAGTACTTC. Protein product: CSATPGMSKETQYF.

This clone was found a few times. The CDR3 does not end in the conserved phenylalanine or tryptophan, so this is likely a read error. Because the CDR3's place on the DNA is in doubt, the DNA is left out and the CDR3 is given as listed by TCRdb. The J gene is TRBJ2-4, the V gene TRBV7-2; the tabulated D call, TRBD1, remains unverified against the DNA. The CDR3 sequence runs 9 residues, both termini included. Germline values: CDR1 SGHTA, CDR2 FQGNSA. The CDR3 is CASSLRHTG.

In its sample, this clone was seen many times. The gene calls are TRBV6-1 and TRBJ1-2, with TRBD1 matching 8 bases. V lost 6 bases and J lost 0; bases outside the gene matches: 9. The CDR3 length is 16 residues. In germline, CDR1 is MNHNS, CDR2 SASEGT. The CDR3 bases are TGTGCCAGCAGCCCAGCCGGGACAGGAGCTAACTATGGCTACACCTTC. Encoded protein: CASSPAGTGANYGYTF.

This clone was seen ten or more times. J is TRBJ2-7 and V is TRBV5-1; TRBD2 aligns across 13 bases. CDR1 and CDR2 (germline): SGHRS, YFSETQ. The V segment lost 1 base and the J segment 3 bases; nucleotides outside the gene matches: 1. CDR3 size: 15 residues. CDR3 sequence (DNA): TGCGCCAGCAGCTTGAGGACTAGCGGGAGCTACGAGCAGTACTTC. Translating it yields CASSLRTSGSYEQYF.

This clone occurred many times. This chain connects TRBV28 to TRBJ1-1; D is possibly TRBD1 (6 bases). Trimming shortened V by 5 bases and J by 8 bases, and 21 bases separated the two germline ends. Germline CDR1 MDHEN, CDR2 SYDVKM. CDR3 length: 15 amino acids. CDR3 amino acids: CASSPRGQGQPEAFF. As DNA, the CDR3 is TGTGCCAGCAGTCCCCGGGGGCAGGGTCAGCCGGAAGCTTTCTTT.

The sample holds a few counts of this clone. The chain employs TRBV2 and TRBJ1-3, with unresolved D. The CDR3 is made up of 15 amino acids. V lost 4 bases and J lost 0, with 10 bases in between. Germline assignment: CDR1 SNHLY and CDR2 FYNNEI. The CDR3 reads CASSVSVSSGNTIYF. The CDR3, as DNA: TGTGCCAGCAGTGTGTCAGTGTCCTCTGGAAACACCATATATTTT.

The rearrangement links TRBV9 to TRBJ2-1, with 10 nucleotides matching TRBD2. Germline V gene sequence: CDR1 SGDLS, CDR2 YYNGEE. Germline trimming cut 4 bases from V and 10 bases from J; bases unmatched to any gene: 14. The CDR3 consists of 16 residues. The CDR3 sequence is CASSPSSGGFGEEQFF. DNA of the CDR3: TGTGCCAGCAGCCCCAGTAGCGGGGGGTTCGGGGAGGAGCAGTTCTTC.

J is TRBJ2-3 and V is TRBV2, with TRBD2 identical over 10 bases. The V segment lost 4 bases and the J segment 2 bases; nucleotides outside the gene matches: 6. CDR1 and CDR2 from the germline V gene are SNHLY and FYNNEI. This CDR3 contains 16 residues. This CDR3 reads CASSVTSGVPTDTQYF. In nucleotides, the CDR3 is TGTGCCAGCAGTGTCACTAGCGGGGTTCCCACAGATACGCAGTATTTT.

The genes are TRBV5-1 and TRBJ1-6; 9 bases match TRBD1. CDR3 length: 15 residues. J lost 9 bases, V lost 4 bases, and 8 bases had no gene match. Germline-derived CDR1 and CDR2 are SGHRS and YFSETQ. CDR3 nucleotide sequence: TGCGCCAGCAGCAAAGGACAGGGGAACGGTTCACCCCTCCACTTT. Its translation is CASSKGQGNGSPLHF.

This clone was picked up many times. This chain connects TRBV20-1 to TRBJ2-7, with 8 nucleotides matching TRBD2. CDR3 length: 14 residues. Losses at the gene ends were 3 bases for V and 4 bases for J; bases not matched to a gene: 8. Germline V gene data show CDR1 as DFQATT and CDR2 as SNEGSKA (reference sequence). The CDR3 loop is CSASPGGAVYEQYF. CDR3 DNA: TGCAGTGCTAGCCCCGGGGGGGCGGTTTACGAGCAGTACTTC.

This clone was recorded at least ten times. The gene calls are TRBV7-9 and TRBJ1-1; D gene unclear. Per the germline V gene, CDR1 is SEHNR and CDR2 is FQNEAQ (reference sequence). V lost 1 base and J 4 bases, leaving 10 bases between the germline ends. CDR3 length: 14 amino acids. The CDR3 protein is CASSLVGRVTEAFF. Written as DNA, the CDR3 is TGTGCCAGCAGCTTAGTAGGGAGGGTCACTGAAGCTTTCTTT.

Comment on this clone: A much larger clone differs by one base, so this may be a read error. The V gene is TRBV11-2, the J gene TRBJ2-5; maybe TRBD1 (6 bases). The J call could be wrong; TRBJ2-4 is a better fit for the DNA end. This CDR3 has 14 residues. The germline V gene has CDR1 SGHAT and CDR2 FQNNGV. The CDR3 sequence: CASSLLCRGDIQYF. The CDR3 nucleotides read TGTGCCAGCAGCTTATTATGCAGGGGAGACATTCAGTACTTC.

This clone has at least ten counts. The gene calls are TRBV24-1 and TRBJ2-3; 9 bases align to TRBD1. After removal of 10 bases from V and 6 bases from J, the junction contained 4 bases not matched to a gene. The CDR3 runs 12 residues. From germline, CDR1 is KGHDR and CDR2 SFDVKD. CDR3 bases: TGTGCCACTGGACAGGGGAGTGATACGCAGTATTTT. Its translation is CATGQGSDTQYF.

This clone was counted ten times or more. The gene calls are TRBV2 and TRBJ2-3, with 7 nucleotides matching TRBD2. V lost 7 bases and J lost 1; bases outside the gene matches: 2. Germline values: CDR1 SNHLY, CDR2 FYNNEI. The CDR3 runs 13 residues. The CDR3 DNA sequence: TGTGCCAGCACACGGGAGGGCACAGATACGCAGTATTTT. It codes for CASTREGTDTQYF.

This clone was detected many times. The V call is TRBV6-5, the J call TRBJ2-1, with a weak D call TRBD1 (6 bases). Per germline, CDR1 MNHEY and CDR2 SVGAGI. Trimming pared 4 bases from V and 5 bases from J, leaving 12 bases between. The CDR3 consists of 14 residues. The CDR3 sequence: CASSLHSGDNEQFF. CDR3 coding DNA: TGTGCCAGCAGTTTACATTCAGGGGACAATGAGCAGTTCTTC.

This clone was seen at least ten times. Other DNA sequences in this specimen translate into the identical CDR3. The chain uses TRBV24-1 and TRBJ2-1; 9 bases map to TRBD2. The CDR3 is 16 residues long. The germline V gene has CDR1 KGHDR and CDR2 SFDVKD. Unmatched junction bases numbered 6, after V lost 2 bases and J lost 5 bases. Written as DNA, the CDR3 is TGTGCCACCAGTGATTCTGAGCGGGGGGACCACAATGAGCAGTTCTTC. It specifies CATSDSERGDHNEQFF.